This T cell receptor beta chain emerged from a study of CD8 T cells in cerebrospinal fluid in Alzheimer's disease. Study outcomes and limitations: EBV-specific TCRs in cerebrospinal fluid reportedly do not establish a causal EBV–Alzheimer's link.

This clonotype is medium-sized by frequency. The target antigen is unknown. The CDR3 consists of 15 residues. Germline loops: CDR1 SGHTA, CDR2 FQGTGA. CSF cells were profiled by 10X single-cell V(D)J and 5' expression. Reprocessing the 10x single-cell sequencing reads, TCRdb reports a single entry for every CDR3 protein and omits DNA. In all, the sample yields 900 to 1,400 distinct CDR3 sequences. The receptor was derived from a human donor in good health. The chain is built from TRBV7-3 and TRBJ1-6; TCRdb reports TRBD1, a call that lacks DNA to check it against. Sequenced sample: cerebrospinal fluid. The CDR3 is CASSLTTGVNSPLHF.